This T cell receptor beta chain derives from a study of blood T cell repertoires in COVID-19. For the study at large: COVID-19 samples collected from the United States, Italy and Spain covered acute and convalescent phases. Nucleic acid was either cDNA or gDNA, and it came from T cells, B-cell-depleted T cells, or PBMCs.

Per the original data handling: Amplification from reference gene primers served as the basis for estimated nucleated cell counts. Profiled with immunoSEQ multiplex PCR; TCRdb holds only in-frame clones, not every one. The D gene and trimming were derived from the DNA, and the V and J assignments and clone size from that table. Here the sample spans roughly 200,000 clones, roughly 76% being singletons. The CDR3 sequence is 16 residues long. The V gene lost 5 bases and the J gene lost 3 bases, with 20 bases spanning the gap. Germline values: CDR1 MDHEN, CDR2 SYDVKM. The sample consisted of peripheral blood. This chain connects TRBV28 to TRBJ2-7, with D possibly matching TRBD1 (6 bases). The receptor comes from a woman aged 40 to 50 with COVID-19, enrolled during active disease. The CDR3 reads CASSLPTIGQIYEQYF. The CDR3 bases are TGTGCCAGCAGTCTCCCTACTATCGGACAGATCTACGAGCAGTACTTC.